This TCR beta chain derives from a study of CD8 T cells in ankylosing spondylitis. Each TCR beta library was made by quantitative 5'-RACE that incorporated molecular barcodes. TCRdb re-analysed the 5' RACE reads in MiXCR, keeping a single row per CDR3 protein. Among about 540,000 distinct CDR3 sequences listed, roughly 12% were seen once. At least ten counts were recorded for this clonotype. Antigen: not known. V lost 3 bases and J lost 1, with 7 bases in between. Germline values: CDR1 SEHNR, CDR2 FQNEAQ (reference sequence). There are 13 residues in the CDR3. Whole-study results and caveats: Prior work had noted some motif variants in reactive arthritis blood and synovial fluid. A TCR beta motif of under ten highly homologous variants seemed to mark ankylosing spondylitis blood. Enrichment of disease-linked clones was reportedly significant in matched ankylosing spondylitis synovial fluid. Clones linked to disease, bearing a CD8+ phenotype, were relatively rare in peripheral blood.

The TCR was taken from a male donor with ankylosing spondylitis. What was sequenced was blood, either unsorted or a sorted T cell fraction (not recorded which). The V gene is TRBV7-9, the J gene TRBJ2-7; D is possibly TRBD1 (5 bases). The CDR3 nucleotides read TGTGCCAGCAGCTTCAGGGCTTCCTACGAGCAGTACTTC. It specifies CASSFRASYEQYF. Combining the CDR3 with reference TRBV7-9 and TRBJ2-7 gives the whole variable domain DTGVSQNPRHKITKRGQNVTFRCDPISEHNRLYWYRQTLGQGPEFLTYFQNEAQLEKSRLLSDRFSAERPKGSFSTLEIQRTEQGDSAMYLCASSFRASYEQYFGPGTRLTVT.